This TCR beta chain was found in a study of T cells in localized non-small cell lung cancer. The repertoire was sequenced with immunoSEQ multiplex PCR; TCRdb's copy has only in-frame clones and lacks some. In the table there are tens of thousands of clones, about 80% of which are singletons. Germline CDR1 MNHEY, CDR2 SMNVEV (reference sequence). Germline trimming cut 6 bases from V and 2 bases from J; bases unmatched to any gene: 4. CDR3 length equals 13 residues. The specimen comprised PBMCs, sampled before any cancer treatment. This rearrangement joins TRBV27 to TRBJ2-7; the match to TRBD1 covers 7 bases. The source is a man aged 40 to 70 with stage II lung adenocarcinoma. Written as DNA, the CDR3 is TGTGCCAGCAGACCGACAGGGACCTACGAGCAGTACTTC. Amino acids: CASRPTGTYEQYF.